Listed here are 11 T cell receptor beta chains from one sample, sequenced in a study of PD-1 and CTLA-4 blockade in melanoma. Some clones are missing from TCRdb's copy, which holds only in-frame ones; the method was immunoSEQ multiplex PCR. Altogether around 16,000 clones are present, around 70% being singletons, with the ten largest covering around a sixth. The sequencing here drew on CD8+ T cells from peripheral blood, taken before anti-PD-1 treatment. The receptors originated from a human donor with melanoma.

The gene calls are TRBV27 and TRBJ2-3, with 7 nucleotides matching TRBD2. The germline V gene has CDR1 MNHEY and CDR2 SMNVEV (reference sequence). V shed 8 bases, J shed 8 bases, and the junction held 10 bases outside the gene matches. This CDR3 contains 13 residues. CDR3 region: CASHTPSGSTQYF. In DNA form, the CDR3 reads TGTGCCAGCCATACACCTAGCGGTTCTACGCAGTATTTT.

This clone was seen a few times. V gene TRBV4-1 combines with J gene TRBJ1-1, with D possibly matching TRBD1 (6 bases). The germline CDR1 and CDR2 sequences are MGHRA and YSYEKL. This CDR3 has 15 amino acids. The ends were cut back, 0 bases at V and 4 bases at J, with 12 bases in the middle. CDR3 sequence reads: CASSQDTGWATEAFF. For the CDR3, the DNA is TGCGCCAGCAGCCAAGATACAGGGTGGGCCACTGAAGCTTTCTTT.

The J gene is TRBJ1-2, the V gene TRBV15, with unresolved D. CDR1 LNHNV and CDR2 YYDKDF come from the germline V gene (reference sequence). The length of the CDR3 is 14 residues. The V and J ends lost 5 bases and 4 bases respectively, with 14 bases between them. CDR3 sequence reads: CATSPLKEGYGYTF. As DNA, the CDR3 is TGTGCCACCAGCCCCCTGAAGGAGGGCTATGGCTACACCTTC.

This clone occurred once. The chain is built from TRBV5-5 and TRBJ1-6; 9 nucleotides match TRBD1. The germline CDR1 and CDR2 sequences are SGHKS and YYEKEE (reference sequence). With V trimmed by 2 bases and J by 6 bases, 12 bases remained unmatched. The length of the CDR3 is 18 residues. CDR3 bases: TGTGCCAGCAGCTTAACGGGACAGGGAGATCTGGGTAATTCACCCCTCCACTTT. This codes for CASSLTGQGDLGNSPLHF. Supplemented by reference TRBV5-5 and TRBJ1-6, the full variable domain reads DAGVTQSPTHLIKTRGQQVTLRCSPISGHKSVSWYQQVLGQGPQFIFQYYEKEERGRGNFPDRFSARQFPNYSSELNVNALLLGDSALYLCASSLTGQGDLGNSPLHFGNGTRLTVT.

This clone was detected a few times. CDR3 region: CASGSDGTSHDEQFF. CDR3 bases: TGTGCTAGTGGTTCCGACGGGACTAGCCACGATGAGCAGTTCTTC. The gene calls are TRBV12-5 and TRBJ2-1; 9 bases line up with TRBD2. The germline CDR1 and CDR2 sequences are LGHNT and FRNRAP. The CDR3 runs 15 residues. J lost 8 bases, V lost 4 bases, and 9 bases had no gene match.

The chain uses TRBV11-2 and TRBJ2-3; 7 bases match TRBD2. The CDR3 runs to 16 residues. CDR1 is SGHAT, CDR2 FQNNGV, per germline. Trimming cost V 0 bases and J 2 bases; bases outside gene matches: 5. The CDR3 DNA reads TGTGCCAGCAGCTTAGATCCAGCGGGGTTCACAGATACGCAGTATTTT. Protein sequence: CASSLDPAGFTDTQYF.

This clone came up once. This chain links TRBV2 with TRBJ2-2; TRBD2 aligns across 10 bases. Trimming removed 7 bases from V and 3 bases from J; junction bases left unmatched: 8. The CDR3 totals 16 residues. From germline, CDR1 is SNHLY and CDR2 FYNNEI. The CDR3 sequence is CASTRAGGPHTGELFF. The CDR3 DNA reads TGTGCCAGCACTAGAGCGGGAGGGCCCCACACCGGGGAGCTGTTTTTT. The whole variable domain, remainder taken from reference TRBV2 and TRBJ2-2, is EPEVTQTPSHQVTQMGQEVILRCVPISNHLYFYWYRQILGQKVEFLVSFYNNEISEKSEIFDDQFSVERPDGSNFTLKIRSTKLEDSAMYFCASTRAGGPHTGELFFGEGSRLTVL.

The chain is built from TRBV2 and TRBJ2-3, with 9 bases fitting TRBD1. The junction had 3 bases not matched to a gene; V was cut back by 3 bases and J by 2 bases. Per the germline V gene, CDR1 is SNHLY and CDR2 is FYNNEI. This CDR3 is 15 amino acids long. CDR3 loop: CASSDWDRDTDTQYF. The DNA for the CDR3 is TGTGCCAGCAGTGACTGGGACAGGGACACAGATACGCAGTATTTT.

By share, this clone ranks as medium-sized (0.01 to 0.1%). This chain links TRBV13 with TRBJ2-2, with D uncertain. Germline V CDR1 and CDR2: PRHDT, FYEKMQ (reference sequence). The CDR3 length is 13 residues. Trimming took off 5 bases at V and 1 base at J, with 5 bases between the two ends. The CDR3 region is CASSRKNTGELFF. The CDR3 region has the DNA TGTGCCAGCAGCCGTAAGAACACCGGGGAGCTGTTTTTT.

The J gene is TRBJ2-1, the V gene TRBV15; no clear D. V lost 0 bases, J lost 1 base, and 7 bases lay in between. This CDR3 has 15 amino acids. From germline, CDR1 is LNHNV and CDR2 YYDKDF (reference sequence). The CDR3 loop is CATSRDTESYNEQFF. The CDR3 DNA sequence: TGTGCCACCAGCAGAGATACTGAATCCTACAATGAGCAGTTCTTC.

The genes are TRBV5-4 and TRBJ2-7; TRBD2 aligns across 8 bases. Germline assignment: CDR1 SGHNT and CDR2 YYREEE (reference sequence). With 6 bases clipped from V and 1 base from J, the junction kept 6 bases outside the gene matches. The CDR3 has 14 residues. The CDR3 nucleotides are TGTGCCAGCAAGGAGAGCGGGAGATCCTACGAGCAGTACTTC. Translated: CASKESGRSYEQYF.